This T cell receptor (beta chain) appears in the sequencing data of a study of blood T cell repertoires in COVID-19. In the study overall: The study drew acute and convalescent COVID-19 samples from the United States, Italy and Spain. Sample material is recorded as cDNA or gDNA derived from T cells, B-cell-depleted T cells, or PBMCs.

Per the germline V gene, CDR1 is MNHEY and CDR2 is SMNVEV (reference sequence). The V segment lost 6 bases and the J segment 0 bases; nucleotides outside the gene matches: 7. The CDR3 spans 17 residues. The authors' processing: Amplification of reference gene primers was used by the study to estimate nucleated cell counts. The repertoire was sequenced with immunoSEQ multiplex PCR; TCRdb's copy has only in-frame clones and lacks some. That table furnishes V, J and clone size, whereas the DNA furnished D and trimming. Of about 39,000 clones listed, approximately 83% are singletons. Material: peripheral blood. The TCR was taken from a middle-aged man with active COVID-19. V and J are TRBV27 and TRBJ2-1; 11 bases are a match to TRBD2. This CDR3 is CASSPRLAGGSYNEQFF. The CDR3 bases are TGTGCCAGCAGCCCACGTCTAGCGGGAGGCTCCTACAATGAGCAGTTCTTC.